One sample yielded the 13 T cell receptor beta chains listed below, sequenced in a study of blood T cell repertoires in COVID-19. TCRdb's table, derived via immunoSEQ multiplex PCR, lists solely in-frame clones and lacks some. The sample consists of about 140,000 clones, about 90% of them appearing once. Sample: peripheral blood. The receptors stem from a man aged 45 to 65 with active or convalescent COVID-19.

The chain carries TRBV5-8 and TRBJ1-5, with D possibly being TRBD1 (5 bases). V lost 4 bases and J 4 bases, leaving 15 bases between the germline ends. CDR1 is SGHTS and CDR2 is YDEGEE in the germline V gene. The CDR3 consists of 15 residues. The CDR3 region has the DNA TGTGCCAGCAGCCGTTCGAGGGGAGGTAATCAGCCCCAGCATTTT. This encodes CASSRSRGGNQPQHF.

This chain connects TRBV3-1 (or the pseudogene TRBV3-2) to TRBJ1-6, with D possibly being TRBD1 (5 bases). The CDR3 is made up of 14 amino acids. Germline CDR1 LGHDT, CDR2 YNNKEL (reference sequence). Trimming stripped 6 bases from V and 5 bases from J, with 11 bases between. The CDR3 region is CASSWTPDNSPLHF. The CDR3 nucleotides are TGTGCCAGCAGTTGGACACCGGATAATTCACCCCTCCACTTT.

CDR3 coding DNA: TGTGCCAGCAGTTGGGGTGGGACTATCAACGGGGAGCTGTTTTTT. This sequence encodes CASSWGGTINGELFF. The chain is built from TRBV28 and TRBJ2-2; 7 bases agree with TRBD2. The CDR3 runs to 15 residues. The junction had 9 bases not matched to a gene; V was cut back by 4 bases and J by 7 bases. Per germline, CDR1 MDHEN and CDR2 SYDVKM.

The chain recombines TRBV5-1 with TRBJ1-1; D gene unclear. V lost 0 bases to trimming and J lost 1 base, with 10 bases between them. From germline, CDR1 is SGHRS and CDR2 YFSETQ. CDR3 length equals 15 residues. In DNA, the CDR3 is TGCGCCAGCAGCTTGGCCCGGGGTTCGAACACTGAAGCTTTCTTT. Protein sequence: CASSLARGSNTEAFF.

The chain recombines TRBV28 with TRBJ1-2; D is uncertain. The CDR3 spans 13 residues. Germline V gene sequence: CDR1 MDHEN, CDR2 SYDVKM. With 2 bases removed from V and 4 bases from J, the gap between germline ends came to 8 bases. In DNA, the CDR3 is TGTGCCAGCAGTTTACGCGTCTTCTATGGCTACACCTTC. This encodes CASSLRVFYGYTF.

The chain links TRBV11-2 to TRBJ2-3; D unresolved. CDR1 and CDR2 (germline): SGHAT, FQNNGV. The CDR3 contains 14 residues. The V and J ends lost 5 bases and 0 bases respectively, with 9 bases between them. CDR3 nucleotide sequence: TGTGCCAGCAGCCTATCAATTAGCACAGATACGCAGTATTTT. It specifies CASSLSISTDTQYF.

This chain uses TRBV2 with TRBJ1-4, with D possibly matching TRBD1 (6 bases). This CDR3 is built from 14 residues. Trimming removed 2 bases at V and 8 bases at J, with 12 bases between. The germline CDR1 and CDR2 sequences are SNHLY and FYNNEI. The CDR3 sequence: CASSEIQQGEKLFF. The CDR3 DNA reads TGTGCCAGCAGTGAAATTCAACAGGGAGAAAAACTGTTTTTT.

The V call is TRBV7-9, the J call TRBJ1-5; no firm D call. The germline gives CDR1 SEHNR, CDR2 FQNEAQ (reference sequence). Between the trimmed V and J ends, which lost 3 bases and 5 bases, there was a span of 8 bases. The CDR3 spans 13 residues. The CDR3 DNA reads TGTGCCAGCAGCTTGGGAGCCCATCAGCCCCAGCATTTT. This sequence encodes CASSLGAHQPQHF.

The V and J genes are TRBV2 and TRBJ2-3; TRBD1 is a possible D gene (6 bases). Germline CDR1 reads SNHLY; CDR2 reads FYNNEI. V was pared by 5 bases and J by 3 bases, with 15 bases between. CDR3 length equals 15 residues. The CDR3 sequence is CASSYQGIRTDTQYF. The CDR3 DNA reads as TGTGCCAGCAGTTACCAGGGGATAAGAACAGATACGCAGTATTTT.

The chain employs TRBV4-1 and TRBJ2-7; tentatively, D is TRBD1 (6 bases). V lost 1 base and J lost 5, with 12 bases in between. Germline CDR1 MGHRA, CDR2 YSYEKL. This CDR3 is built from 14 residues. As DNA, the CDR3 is TGCGCCAGCAGCCAAGTAGCCAGGGGCCACGAGCAGTACTTC. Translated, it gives CASSQVARGHEQYF.

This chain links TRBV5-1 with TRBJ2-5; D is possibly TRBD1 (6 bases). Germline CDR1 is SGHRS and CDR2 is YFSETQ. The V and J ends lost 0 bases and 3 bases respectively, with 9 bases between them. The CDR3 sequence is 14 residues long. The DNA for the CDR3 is TGCGCCAGCAGCTTGGAGGGGGTGGAAGAGACCCAGTACTTC. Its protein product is CASSLEGVEETQYF.

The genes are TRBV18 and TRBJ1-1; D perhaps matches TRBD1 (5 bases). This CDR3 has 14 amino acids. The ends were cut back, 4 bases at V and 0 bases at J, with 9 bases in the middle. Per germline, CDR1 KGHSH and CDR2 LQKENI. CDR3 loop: CASSLGQLNTEAFF. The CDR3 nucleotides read TGTGCCAGCTCACTAGGACAATTGAACACTGAAGCTTTCTTT. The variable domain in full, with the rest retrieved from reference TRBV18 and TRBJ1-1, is NAGVMQNPRHLVRRRGQEARLRCSPMKGHSHVYWYRQLPEEGLKFMVYLQKENIIDESGMPKERFSAEFPKEGPSILRIQQVVRGDSAAYFCASSLGQLNTEAFFGQGTRLTVV.

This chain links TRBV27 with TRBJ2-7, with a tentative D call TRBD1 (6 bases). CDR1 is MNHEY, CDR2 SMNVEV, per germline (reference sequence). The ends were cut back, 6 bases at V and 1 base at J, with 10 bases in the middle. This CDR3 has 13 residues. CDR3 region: CASSGQISYEQYF. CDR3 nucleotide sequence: TGTGCCAGCAGCGGACAGATTTCCTACGAGCAGTACTTC.